This passage covers 24 T cell receptor beta chains from one sample sequenced in a study of T cell responses to AZD1222 COVID-19 vaccine. Assay: immunoSEQ multiplex PCR; the TCRdb copy retains only in-frame clones and omits some. Of 150,000 to 200,000 clones in the sample, approximately 90% were seen once. Material: peripheral blood, obtained on day 0 of AZD1222 vaccination. The receptors derive from an adult in good health.

The rearrangement uses TRBV18 and TRBJ1-2; the match to TRBD1 covers 9 bases. With 6 bases clipped from V and 3 bases from J, the junction kept 5 bases outside the gene matches. This CDR3 contains 14 residues. Germline V gives CDR1 KGHSH, CDR2 LQKENI. The CDR3: CASSSQGADYGYTF. The CDR3 coding sequence is TGTGCCAGCTCGTCACAGGGGGCTGACTATGGCTACACCTTC.

J is TRBJ1-2 and V is TRBV3-1 (or the pseudogene TRBV3-2), with 9 positions matching TRBD1. V lost 2 bases, J lost 5 bases, and 3 bases stayed unmatched. This CDR3 contains 14 residues. Germline V gene lookup returns CDR1 LGHDT and CDR2 YNNKEL (reference sequence). CDR3 nucleotide sequence: TGTGCCAGCAGCCAAACAGGGGGCCAATATGGCTACACCTTC. Protein: CASSQTGGQYGYTF.

The chain employs TRBV29-1 and TRBJ1-1; no definite D call. Germline V gene sequence: CDR1 SQVTM, CDR2 ANQGSEA. V was trimmed by 4 bases and J by 3 bases, leaving 6 bases between them. The CDR3 runs to 11 residues. The CDR3 is CSVGGYTEAFF. CDR3 in DNA: TGCAGCGTTGGAGGGTACACTGAAGCTTTCTTT.

J is TRBJ2-7 and V is TRBV9, with TRBD2 identical over 9 bases. The CDR3 covers 15 residues. Trimming took 6 bases from V and 5 from J; bases not matched to a gene: 12. Germline loops: CDR1 SGDLS, CDR2 YYNGEE. Here the CDR3 reads CASTGGHSGSDEQYF. The CDR3 DNA is TGTGCCAGCACCGGAGGCCATAGCGGGAGCGACGAGCAGTACTTC.

The chain recombines TRBV19 with TRBJ1-1, with D maybe TRBD1 (6 bases). V lost 4 bases and J lost 0, with 12 bases in between. The CDR3 contains 15 residues. Germline V gives CDR1 LNHDA, CDR2 SQIVND (reference sequence). Here the CDR3 DNA reads TGTGCCAGTAGTAGCCGGCAGGGGATGAACACTGAAGCTTTCTTT. The encoded protein is CASSSRQGMNTEAFF. Based on the CDR3 plus reference TRBV19 and TRBJ1-1, the full variable domain is DGGITQSPKYLFRKEGQNVTLSCEQNLNHDAMYWYRQDPGQGLRLIYYSQIVNDFQKGDIAEGYSVSREKKESFPLTVTSAQKNPTAFYLCASSSRQGMNTEAFFGQGTRLTVV.

This rearrangement joins TRBV7-8 to TRBJ2-1; TRBD2 aligns across 14 bases. Germline values: CDR1 SGHVS, CDR2 FQNEAQ. Losses at the gene ends were 4 bases for V and 9 bases for J; bases not matched to a gene: 8. CDR3 length: 16 amino acids. CDR3: CASSSRLAGGQSEQFF. Here the CDR3 DNA reads TGTGCCAGCAGCTCCCGACTAGCGGGGGGGCAAAGTGAGCAGTTCTTC.

This chain links TRBV19 with TRBJ2-1; D unclear. Trimming pared 4 bases from V and 6 bases from J, leaving 7 bases between. The CDR3 has 12 amino acids. Germline V gives CDR1 LNHDA, CDR2 SQIVND (reference sequence). The CDR3 DNA reads TGTGCCAGTAGTAGAGACACCAATGAGCAGTTCTTC. The encoded protein is CASSRDTNEQFF.

The V and J genes are TRBV6-2 or TRBV6-3 and TRBJ2-7, with 7 positions matching TRBD1. This CDR3 is built from 14 residues. Per germline, CDR1 MNHEY and CDR2 SVGEGT. V was pared by 5 bases and J by 3 bases, with 7 bases of the junction left unmatched. The CDR3 reads CASSSLRDSYEQYF. CDR3 nucleotide sequence: TGTGCCAGCAGTAGCCTCAGGGACAGCTACGAGCAGTACTTC.

Only a few counts were recorded for this clone. CDR3 in amino acids: CAWSARREVSTQYF. The CDR3 bases are TGTGCCTGGAGCGCCCGCCGAGAGGTCAGCACCCAGTACTTC. The chain links TRBV30 to TRBJ2-5; no clear D. Germline values: CDR1 GTSNPN, CDR2 SVGIG (reference sequence). Trimming cost V 3 bases and J 8 bases, with 19 bases left between them. The CDR3 runs to 14 residues.

V and J are TRBV5-1 and TRBJ1-6; possible D gene TRBD1, 5 bases. V was clipped by 0 bases and J by 6 bases, with 10 bases between them. The germline V gene has CDR1 SGHRS and CDR2 YFSETQ. The CDR3 consists of 15 residues. Here the CDR3 DNA reads TGCGCCAGCAGCTTGGACGGGACGGCTAATTCACCCCTCCACTTT. As protein: CASSLDGTANSPLHF.

The V gene is TRBV19, the J gene TRBJ1-5; no clear D. Trimming took off 3 bases at V and 5 bases at J, with 14 bases between the two ends. Germline V gene sequence: CDR1 LNHDA, CDR2 SQIVND (reference sequence). CDR3 length: 15 amino acids. This CDR3 is CASSITGRSHQPQHF. The CDR3, as DNA: TGTGCCAGTAGTATTACCGGGAGGTCCCATCAGCCCCAGCATTTT.

This clone was recorded at least ten times. The chain combines TRBV25-1 with TRBJ1-1; perhaps TRBD1 as D (5 bases). V lost 4 bases and J 11 bases, leaving 14 bases between the germline ends. CDR1 and CDR2 (germline): MGHDK, SYGVNS. This CDR3 has 12 amino acids. The CDR3 spells CASSGQGVLAFF. The DNA for the CDR3 is TGTGCCAGCAGTGGTCAGGGTGTCTTGGCTTTCTTT.

The rearrangement links TRBV6-2 or TRBV6-3 to TRBJ2-3; D may be TRBD1 or TRBD2 (7 bases each). The CDR3 spans 15 residues. The germline CDR1 and CDR2 sequences are MNHEY and SVGEGT. V was cut by 2 bases and J by 4 bases, with 13 bases left in between. CDR3 loop: CASSYGRGGADTQYF. In DNA, the CDR3 is TGTGCCAGCAGTTACGGCAGGGGGGGTGCAGATACGCAGTATTTT.

The chain is built from TRBV27 and TRBJ2-7; tentatively, D is TRBD2 (6 bases). Trimming shortened V by 2 bases and J by 3 bases, and 17 bases separated the two germline ends. Per the germline V gene, CDR1 is MNHEY and CDR2 is SMNVEV (reference sequence). The CDR3 runs to 16 residues. For the CDR3, the DNA is TGTGCCAGCAGTTTACTGCGGGATTCTGGTTTCTACGAGCAGTACTTC. It encodes CASSLLRDSGFYEQYF.

The gene calls are TRBV7-2 and TRBJ2-3, with D unresolved. The germline gives CDR1 SGHTA, CDR2 FQGNSA. V lost 6 bases and J 1 base, leaving 17 bases between the germline ends. The CDR3 runs to 16 residues. The CDR3 here is CASSASARPRTDTQYF. DNA for the CDR3: TGTGCCAGCAGTGCATCGGCGAGGCCGCGCACAGATACGCAGTATTTT. Combining the CDR3 with reference TRBV7-2 and TRBJ2-3 gives the whole variable domain GAGVSQSPSNKVTEKGKDVELRCDPISGHTALYWYRQSLGQGLEFLIYFQGNSAPDKSGLPSDRFSAERTGGSVSTLTIQRTQQEDSAVYLCASSASARPRTDTQYFGPGTRLTVL.

The sample holds one count of this clone. In DNA form, the CDR3 reads TGCGCCAGCAGCGGGACAGGGATCCCTCGCGAGCAGTACTTC. Translation gives CASSGTGIPREQYF. The genes are TRBV5-1 and TRBJ2-7; TRBD1 agrees at 9 bases. The CDR3 is made up of 14 amino acids. The V gene's germline CDR1 is SGHRS and CDR2 YFSETQ. The V and J ends lost 4 bases and 6 bases, in that order; junction bases with no gene match: 8.

The table lists this clone with a count of one. V usage is TRBV10-3 and J usage is TRBJ2-2; D not certain. Trimming stripped 6 bases from V and 7 bases from J, with 12 bases between. The CDR3 loop spans 13 amino acids. Per germline, CDR1 ENHRY and CDR2 SYGVKD. CDR3 sequence (DNA): TGTGCCATCAGGTTTGAGCACGGCGGGGAGCTGTTTTTT. As protein: CAIRFEHGGELFF.

CDR3 amino acids: CASSARQGEVSGANVLTF. CDR3 sequence (DNA): TGTGCCAGCAGCGCCCGACAGGGGGAAGTTTCTGGGGCCAACGTCCTGACTTTC. The chain couples TRBV7-2 to TRBJ2-6; TRBD1 aligns across 9 bases. The CDR3 spans 18 residues. V shed 5 bases, J shed 1 base, and the junction held 9 bases outside the gene matches. The V gene's germline CDR1 is SGHTA and CDR2 FQGNSA.

J is TRBJ2-1 and V is TRBV7-2; TRBD1 agrees at 9 bases. The CDR3 has 14 amino acids. Germline lookup yields CDR1 SGHTA and CDR2 FQGNSA. Trimming removed 4 bases from V and 8 bases from J; junction bases left unmatched: 6. The CDR3 region has the DNA TGTGCCAGCAGCTCGGACAGGGGAGGCGATGAGCAGTTCTTC. Translated: CASSSDRGGDEQFF. The full variable domain, in which reference TRBV7-2 and TRBJ2-1 provide the parts outside the CDR3, is GAGVSQSPSNKVTEKGKDVELRCDPISGHTALYWYRQSLGQGLEFLIYFQGNSAPDKSGLPSDRFSAERTGGSVSTLTIQRTQQEDSAVYLCASSSDRGGDEQFFGPGTRLTVL.

The chain joins TRBV27 to TRBJ1-4; 10 nucleotides agree with TRBD1. The germline gives CDR1 MNHEY, CDR2 SMNVEV (reference sequence). This CDR3 is 15 amino acids long. With 5 bases clipped from V and 10 bases from J, the junction kept 10 bases outside the gene matches. Here the CDR3 DNA reads TGTGCCAGCAGTCCGATAGGACAGGGGGTTGTAAAACTGTTTTTT. It codes for CASSPIGQGVVKLFF.

The chain combines TRBV2 with TRBJ1-3; the match to TRBD1 covers 7 bases. Germline CDR1 reads SNHLY; CDR2 reads FYNNEI. The CDR3 loop spans 15 amino acids. V lost 5 bases and J lost 4; bases outside the gene matches: 8. The CDR3 loop reads CASSTGVVSGNTIYF. For the CDR3, the DNA is TGTGCCAGCAGTACAGGGGTGGTCTCCGGAAACACCATATATTTT.

The table lists this clone with a count of one. This rearrangement joins TRBV13 to TRBJ2-5; 14 nucleotides match TRBD2. The CDR3 covers 16 residues. Germline V gives CDR1 PRHDT, CDR2 FYEKMQ (reference sequence). Trimming at V came to 3 bases and at J to 4 bases, leaving 4 bases not matched to a gene. Here the CDR3 reads CASSLGLAGATETQYF. In DNA, the CDR3 is TGTGCCAGCAGCTTGGGACTAGCGGGAGCAACAGAGACCCAGTACTTC.

This clone occurred once. The chain employs TRBV3-1 (or the pseudogene TRBV3-2) and TRBJ2-3; D is possibly TRBD2 (5 bases). The CDR3 is made up of 17 amino acids. Germline values: CDR1 LGHDT, CDR2 YNNKEL (reference sequence). V lost 1 base to trimming and J lost 2 bases, with 16 bases between them. This chain's CDR3 is CASSQVKAEEYTDTQYF. DNA for the CDR3: TGTGCCAGCAGCCAAGTAAAAGCGGAAGAATACACAGATACGCAGTATTTT.

The chain joins TRBV15 to TRBJ2-1, with 9 bases that match TRBD1. Germline CDR1 and CDR2: LNHNV and YYDKDF (reference sequence). V trimming: 4 bases; J trimming: 7 bases; junction bases outside the gene matches: 8. CDR3 length: 15 amino acids. The CDR3 region is CATSTAGTGRNEQFF. CDR3 bases: TGTGCCACCAGCACAGCCGGGACAGGGAGGAATGAGCAGTTCTTC. Based on the CDR3 plus reference TRBV15 and TRBJ2-1, the full variable domain is DAMVIQNPRYQVTQFGKPVTLSCSQTLNHNVMYWYQQKSSQAPKLLFHYYDKDFNNEADTPDNFQSRRPNTSFCFLDIRSPGLGDTAMYLCATSTAGTGRNEQFFGPGTRLTVL.